The next 30 T cell receptor beta chains were all read from a single sample in a study of early T cells in non-severe SARS-CoV-2 infection. Using its own MiXCR run on the 5' RACE reads, TCRdb lists one record per CDR3 protein. Of 37,000 or so distinct CDR3 sequences listed, 5% to 6.5% are singletons. Sequences were obtained from whole blood. The receptors come from an adult who was a healthcare worker with PCR-confirmed SARS-CoV-2 infection or an uninfected control (not recorded which).

This clonotype was picked up many times. The chain combines TRBV9 with TRBJ2-7, with D possibly called TRBD1 or TRBD2 (6 bases each). CDR3 length: 12 amino acids. Trimming took 2 bases from V and 5 from J, leaving 8 bases between them. CDR1 SGDLS and CDR2 YYNGEE come from the germline V gene. The CDR3 spells CASSVRGDEQYF. The DNA of the CDR3 is TGTGCCAGCAGCGTGAGGGGGGACGAGCAGTACTTC.

This clonotype appeared a few times. The chain couples TRBV7-9 to TRBJ2-5, with a weak D call TRBD2 (6 bases). The CDR3 is made up of 16 amino acids. V was cut by 1 base and J by 4 bases, with 16 bases left in between. CDR1 and CDR2 (germline): SEHNR, FQNEAQ (reference sequence). The CDR3: CASSLGLAMEVETQYF. The CDR3 nucleotides read TGTGCCAGCAGCTTAGGTCTAGCGATGGAGGTAGAGACCCAGTACTTC.

This clonotype came up many times. The V and J genes are TRBV7-3 and TRBJ2-2; no definite D call. CDR3 size: 15 residues. Per the germline V gene, CDR1 is SGHTA and CDR2 is FQGTGA. The germline V and J ends were trimmed by 6 bases and 2 bases, with 13 bases remaining between them. The CDR3 protein is CASRTGPLNTGELFF. The CDR3 DNA follows: TGTGCCAGCAGGACCGGTCCCCTAAACACCGGGGAGCTGTTTTTT.

This clonotype was seen at least ten times. The chain carries TRBV7-9 and TRBJ2-7; D unresolved. The CDR3 extends over 16 amino acids. V lost 5 bases and J lost 0, with 17 bases in between. Germline values: CDR1 SEHNR, CDR2 FQNEAQ (reference sequence). The CDR3 loop reads CASSPRVGVRSYEQYF. CDR3 bases: TGTGCCAGCAGCCCCCGGGTCGGAGTCCGCTCCTACGAGCAGTACTTC.

This clonotype occurred many times. V gene TRBV7-8 combines with J gene TRBJ2-4; 11 positions match TRBD2. V lost 5 bases, J lost 3 bases, and 15 bases stayed unmatched. This CDR3 comprises 19 residues. CDR1 is SGHVS and CDR2 is FQNEAQ in the germline V gene. The CDR3 protein is CASSPYRILAGVDKNIQYF. CDR3 bases: TGTGCCAGCAGCCCCTATCGTATACTAGCGGGAGTTGACAAAAACATTCAGTACTTC.

This clonotype was observed at least ten times. The chain combines TRBV11-2 with TRBJ2-1; D is unclear. The CDR3 extends over 12 amino acids. Trimming removed 0 bases from V and 8 bases from J, with 5 bases in between. From germline, CDR1 is SGHAT and CDR2 FQNNGV. CDR3 coding DNA: TGTGCCAGCAGCTTAGAGTTGGATGAGCAGTTCTTC. Amino acids: CASSLELDEQFF.

The J gene is TRBJ2-5, the V gene TRBV12-3 or TRBV12-4; a possible D gene is TRBD2 (5 bases). There are 15 residues in the CDR3. V was clipped by 4 bases and J by 9 bases, with 21 bases between them. CDR3 sequence (DNA): TGTGCCAGCAGTTCAGGCGAGGCGGCGGGCGGGTCCCAGTACTTC. Translation gives CASSSGEAAGGSQYF.

The V and J genes are TRBV11-2 and TRBJ2-5, with D maybe TRBD2 (5 bases). The CDR3 has 14 residues. In germline, CDR1 is SGHAT, CDR2 FQNNGV. V lost 5 bases, J lost 2 bases, and 12 bases lay in between. The CDR3 coding sequence is TGTGCCAGCAGCGGCTCGACTATACAAGAGACCCAGTACTTC. Amino acid sequence: CASSGSTIQETQYF.

This clonotype was recorded many times. The chain uses TRBV27 and TRBJ1-2, with TRBD1 as a possible D gene (5 bases). Germline V gives CDR1 MNHEY, CDR2 SMNVEV (reference sequence). The CDR3 is 13 amino acids. Trimming cost V 2 bases and J 5 bases, with 9 bases left between them. The CDR3 sequence is CASSLRGGYGYTF. CDR3 sequence (DNA): TGTGCCAGCAGTTTAAGGGGCGGGTATGGCTACACCTTC.

Of note for this clonotype: Compared with germline, one end of the junction differs, possibly owing to a read error. The chain is built from TRBV7-9 and TRBJ1-1; 7 bases fit TRBD1. The CDR3 consists of 11 residues. Per the germline V gene, CDR1 is SEHNR and CDR2 is FQNEAQ (reference sequence). The DNA for the CDR3 is TGTGCCAGCAGCAGGGGACAGAGCTTCATCTTT. Amino acids: CASSRGQSFIF.

This clonotype appeared many times. The chain employs TRBV28 and TRBJ2-1; D is perhaps TRBD2 (5 bases). Between the trimmed V and J ends, which lost 5 bases and 0 bases, there was a span of 14 bases. Per the germline V gene, CDR1 is MDHEN and CDR2 is SYDVKM. This CDR3 has 16 residues. The CDR3 DNA reads TGTGCCAGCAGTGACCTTAGCGCACACTCCTACAATGAGCAGTTCTTC. Translation gives CASSDLSAHSYNEQFF.

This clonotype appeared many times. This chain uses TRBV11-3 with TRBJ2-2, with D unresolved. Trimming left V 3 bases short and J 0 bases short, with 11 bases between. The V gene's germline CDR1 is SGHNT and CDR2 YENEEA. The CDR3 is 16 residues long. CDR3 DNA: TGTGCCAGCAGCTTTGTAGGCTGGGCGAACACCGGGGAGCTGTTTTTT. Amino acids: CASSFVGWANTGELFF. Complete variable domain (other parts from reference TRBV11-3 and TRBJ2-2): EAGVVQSPRYKIIEKKQPVAFWCNPISGHNTLYWYLQNLGQGPELLIRYENEEAVDDSQLPKDRFSAERLKGVDSTLKIQPAELGDSAVYLCASSFVGWANTGELFFGEGSRLTVL.

This clonotype has ten or more counts. The gene calls are TRBV4-3 and TRBJ2-3; no definite D call. The CDR3 is 12 residues long. The V end lost 3 bases, the J end lost 8 bases, and 9 bases lay between the germline ends. CDR1 and CDR2 from the germline V gene are LGHNA and YSLEER. The CDR3 region has the DNA TGCGCCAGCAGCCAGGCCCTGGGTACGCAGTATTTT. As protein: CASSQALGTQYF.

This clonotype was recorded at least ten times. This sequence joins TRBV9 and TRBJ1-1; D gene uncertain. The CDR3 sequence is 12 residues long. Germline V gene data show CDR1 as SGDLS and CDR2 as YYNGEE. Trimming pared 3 bases from V and 0 bases from J, leaving 3 bases between. The CDR3 DNA sequence: TGTGCCAGCAGCGGCTTGAACACTGAAGCTTTCTTT. Encoded protein: CASSGLNTEAFF. Filled out from reference TRBV9 and TRBJ1-1, the complete variable domain reads DSGVTQTPKHLITATGQRVTLRCSPRSGDLSVYWYQQSLDQGLQFLIQYYNGEERAKGNILERFSAQQFPDLHSELNLSSLELGDSALYFCASSGLNTEAFFGQGTRLTVV.

This clonotype was recorded many times. The chain couples TRBV19 to TRBJ1-5, with D uncertain. Germline lookup yields CDR1 LNHDA and CDR2 SQIVND (reference sequence). Trimming stripped 6 bases from V and 4 bases from J, with 13 bases between. CDR3 length equals 14 residues. CDR3 residues: CASRSGQENQPQHF. CDR3 in DNA: TGTGCCAGTAGAAGCGGTCAGGAGAATCAGCCCCAGCATTTT.

CDR3 DNA sequence: TGTGCCAGTAGCGGACAGAGCTCTGGAAACACCATATATTTT. It is translated as CASSGQSSGNTIYF. This chain connects TRBV19 to TRBJ1-3; D possibly corresponds to TRBD1 (6 bases). Deletions cut 6 bases from V and 0 bases from J, with 9 bases between. This CDR3 has 14 residues. Per the germline V gene, CDR1 is LNHDA and CDR2 is SQIVND (reference sequence).

In its sample, this clonotype was seen many times. J is TRBJ2-1 and V is TRBV24-1; 10 bases fit TRBD2. CDR1 is KGHDR, CDR2 SFDVKD, per germline. This CDR3 contains 16 residues. V lost 4 bases, J lost 4 bases, and 6 bases stayed unmatched. For the CDR3, the DNA is TGTGCCACCAGTGACCCCTCTAGCGGGAGATACAATGAGCAGTTCTTC. Protein product: CATSDPSSGRYNEQFF.

This clonotype was detected many times. The V call is TRBV6-1, the J call TRBJ2-3, with D perhaps TRBD1 (6 bases). Germline V gene lookup returns CDR1 MNHNS and CDR2 SASEGT. V lost 9 bases, J lost 0 bases, and 13 bases lay in between. The CDR3 has 14 amino acids. The CDR3 DNA follows: TGTGCCAGTAGACCGGGACATAGCACAGATACGCAGTATTTT. Its translation is CASRPGHSTDTQYF.

This chain links TRBV2 with TRBJ1-1, with D possibly being TRBD1 (5 bases). The CDR3 has 13 residues. The V end was cut by 6 bases, the J end by 12 bases, with 20 bases between. Germline loops: CDR1 SNHLY, CDR2 FYNNEI. CDR3 in DNA: TGTGCCAGCAGCGGGGGATTGCCTTTAGGGCCTTTCTTT. Translating gives CASSGGLPLGPFF.

The chain joins TRBV2 to TRBJ2-7; TRBD2 matches 8 bases. Germline V gene lookup returns CDR1 SNHLY and CDR2 FYNNEI. The V segment lost 7 bases and the J segment 3 bases; nucleotides outside the gene matches: 11. The CDR3 covers 15 residues. The CDR3 spells CASTWSQTSGYEQYF. In DNA, the CDR3 is TGTGCCAGCACTTGGTCCCAAACTAGCGGCTACGAGCAGTACTTC.

In its sample, this clonotype was seen many times. V gene TRBV20-1 combines with J gene TRBJ1-1, with D possibly TRBD1 on 5 matching bases. The CDR3 extends over 14 amino acids. Deletions cut 0 bases from V and 4 bases from J, with 12 bases between. Germline lookup yields CDR1 DFQATT and CDR2 SNEGSKA (reference sequence). The CDR3 coding sequence is TGCAGTGCTAGAGACCCAGGGAAGGGCACTGAAGCTTTCTTT. The encoded protein is CSARDPGKGTEAFF.

This clonotype was counted many times. The chain uses TRBV12-3 or TRBV12-4 and TRBJ2-5; 12 bases map to TRBD1. The CDR3 is 15 amino acids. J gave up 5 bases and V 4 bases, and 5 bases lay outside the gene matches. This chain's CDR3 is CASSSGTGGGETQYF. In DNA, the CDR3 is TGTGCCAGCAGTTCCGGGACAGGGGGCGGGGAGACCCAGTACTTC.

This clonotype was seen repeatedly, ten times or more. The chain joins TRBV30 to TRBJ2-5; D gene uncertain. The CDR3 totals 14 residues. Trimming took off 2 bases at V and 1 base at J, with 11 bases between the two ends. The germline V gene encodes CDR1 GTSNPN and CDR2 SVGIG (reference sequence). The CDR3, as DNA: TGTGCCTGGAGTTTGGCTTTGGTCCAAGAGACCCAGTACTTC. This codes for CAWSLALVQETQYF.

This clonotype was observed a few times. The chain is built from TRBV24-1 and TRBJ2-1, with a tentative D call TRBD1 (6 bases). The V and J ends lost 5 bases and 0 bases respectively, with 13 bases between them. The germline V gene encodes CDR1 KGHDR and CDR2 SFDVKD. This CDR3 is 16 amino acids long. The CDR3 is CATSVTTGSSYNEQFF. The CDR3 DNA reads as TGTGCCACCAGTGTTACAACAGGGAGCTCCTACAATGAGCAGTTCTTC.

The chain has TRBV30 and TRBJ1-2, with TRBD1 matching over 7 bases. After removal of 2 bases from V and 6 bases from J, the junction contained 6 bases not matched to a gene. Looked up from germline, CDR1 is GTSNPN and CDR2 is SVGIG (reference sequence). The CDR3 has 13 amino acids. CDR3: CAWSYRGRDGYTF. The CDR3 bases are TGTGCCTGGAGTTACAGGGGACGCGATGGCTACACCTTC.

The chain carries TRBV20-1 and TRBJ1-1; TRBD1 is a possible D gene (6 bases). Between the trimmed V and J ends, which lost 5 bases and 3 bases, there was a span of 10 bases. CDR1 and CDR2 (germline): DFQATT, SNEGSKA (reference sequence). The CDR3 is 12 residues long. Written as DNA, the CDR3 is TGCAGTGCTTTTCGACAGGACACTGAAGCTTTCTTT. Its translation: CSAFRQDTEAFF.

This clonotype was observed a few times. The genes are TRBV27 and TRBJ2-1, with 8 bases lining up with TRBD2. The length of the CDR3 is 14 residues. Germline V gene sequence: CDR1 MNHEY, CDR2 SMNVEV (reference sequence). After removal of 7 bases from V and 5 bases from J, the junction contained 7 bases not matched to a gene. The chain's CDR3 is CASTISGGHNEQFF. The CDR3 nucleotides read TGTGCCAGCACCATAAGCGGGGGCCACAATGAGCAGTTCTTC.

The J gene is TRBJ2-7, the V gene TRBV6-5, with D tentatively TRBD1 or TRBD2 (5 bases each). V shed 7 bases and J shed 7 bases, with 20 bases lying between them. CDR3 length equals 14 residues. The germline V gene has CDR1 MNHEY and CDR2 SVGAGI. The CDR3 is CASTLDGTAGEQYF. CDR3 coding DNA: TGTGCCAGCACCCTCGACGGGACGGCTGGGGAGCAGTACTTC.

This clonotype occurred many times. CDR3 in DNA: TGTGCCAGCAGGTCCGGGACAGGGATTTATAGCAATCAGCCCCAGCATTTT. Translation: CASRSGTGIYSNQPQHF. This chain links TRBV6-6 with TRBJ1-5; 9 bases are a match to TRBD1. The junction had 9 bases not matched to a gene; V was cut back by 6 bases and J by 0 bases. CDR1 MNHNY and CDR2 SVGAGI come from the germline V gene (reference sequence). This CDR3 has 17 amino acids.

The sample holds many counts of this clonotype. The chain joins TRBV19 to TRBJ1-2, with 7 bases that match TRBD1. The CDR3 loop spans 13 amino acids. The germline gives CDR1 LNHDA, CDR2 SQIVND (reference sequence). V was pared by 5 bases and J by 4 bases, with 4 bases of the junction left unmatched. The CDR3 sequence: CASSRDRFYGYTF. The CDR3 coding sequence is TGTGCCAGTAGTCGGGACAGATTCTATGGCTACACCTTC.